The following is a T cell receptor (beta chain) sequence with its context. Its target is unknown. This sample was included in a study of blood T cells in healthy people across ages. Peripheral blood was drawn, approximately 9.7 milliliters per donor. Whole-study findings and limits: Estimates drawn from one million T cells were deemed to understate diversity.

The authors ran a second PCR of 7 to 11 cycles using a sample-barcoded 5' primer and a J-beta primer mix. TCRdb used MiXCR to reprocess the 5' RACE reads, holding one entry per CDR3 protein. The sample holds over 700,000 distinct CDR3 sequences, roughly 53% seen once. V was shortened by 6 bases and J by 1 base, with 10 bases between the two germline ends. This CDR3 is 15 amino acids long. CDR1 and CDR2 from the germline V gene are MDHEN and SYDVKM. The clonotype originates from a man older than 75 in good health. The chain employs TRBV28 and TRBJ2-6; D is perhaps TRBD1 (6 bases). The sample taken for sequencing was blood. The CDR3 here is CASSITGSGANVLTF. In DNA form, the CDR3 reads TGTGCCAGCAGCATAACAGGGTCTGGGGCCAACGTCCTGACTTTC.